This T cell receptor beta chain was profiled in a study of blood T cell repertoires in COVID-19. TCRdb keeps only in-frame clones here, not all; method: immunoSEQ multiplex PCR. The sample includes about 200,000 clones, 85% of them seen just once. This CDR3 has 13 amino acids. V gave up 1 base and J gave up 8 bases, with 11 bases separating them. Germline V gene lookup returns CDR1 SEHNR and CDR2 FQNEAQ (reference sequence). Source material: PBMCs or T cells enriched from blood (not recorded which). The sequence came from a man in his forties who had recovered from COVID-19. The V and J genes are TRBV7-9 and TRBJ1-2; D uncertain. CDR3 nucleotides: TGTGCCAGCAGCTTAGGGGGAGGAGGCGGCTACACCTTC. It codes for CASSLGGGGGYTF.